This T cell receptor (beta chain) came from a study of Graves' ophthalmopathy and Graves' hyperthyroidism (dated by TCRdb to 2016 to 2019). At the level of the whole study: Peripheral blood was collected at initial diagnosis, prior to any treatment. TCR beta repertoire signatures were used to distinguish Graves' ophthalmopathy from Graves' hyperthyroidism and to predict progression to ophthalmopathy. In total, 135 blood samples were TCR-sequenced: around 42 ophthalmopathy, some 75 hyperthyroidism and roughly 17 hyperthyroidism-to-ophthalmopathy patients. To explore V-J signatures distinguishing ophthalmopathy from hyperthyroidism, a discovery set of more than 95 patients (roughly 45 ophthalmopathy, some 57 stable hyperthyroidism) was enrolled. An independent validation cohort was composed of some 19 hyperthyroidism patients and about 16 patients who later progressed from hyperthyroidism to ophthalmopathy. In six hyperthyroidism patients, the T-cell repertoire of thyroid tissue was compared with the T-cell repertoire of blood. Once sampling was done, hyperthyroidism patients were given methimazole at a starting dose of 30 mg daily, while ophthalmopathy patients were given high-dose intravenous methylprednisolone. General conclusions and limits of the study: Sample size was not predetermined statistically, and investigators were not blinded to group allocation. Most of the expanded thyroid clonotypes with a frequency above 0.001 were also detected in blood, and it was suggested that the thyroid immune response may be reflected by blood repertoires. In cross-validation, the 13-signature model distinguished ophthalmopathy from stable hyperthyroidism with 85% to 90% sensitivity and approximately 81% specificity, and in the test set the corresponding values were around 80% and 75%. In validation, the model predicted ophthalmopathy progression with about 71% sensitivity and around 72% specificity; roughly 12 predicted patients were CT-confirmed with GO in a median of 6.5 months.

Ophthalmopathy patients had moderately to severely active disease, Clinical Activity Score of at least 3, NOSPECS grade of at least 4, and disease duration under 3 months. Anyone with other autoimmune diseases, uncontrolled infections, pregnancy or lactation was excluded from the study. Diagnosis was based on clinical symptoms, serum thyroxine, TRAb, thyroid ultrasound and orbital computed tomography. PBMCs were isolated from 7.5 to 10 ml of fresh peripheral blood by Ficoll-Paque density gradient centrifugation. Trizol reagent was used to extract the total RNA, and its quality was then checked on an Agilent 2100 Bioanalyzer. TCR beta CDR3 regions were amplified from RNA transcripts for repertoire sequencing. A first-round RT-PCR used HTBI primers with the Qiagen OneStep RT-PCR kit, followed by a second-round multiplex PCR, size selection and purification. Libraries were sequenced on an Illumina HiSeq2000 using paired-end 100 bp reads. The study's own analysis went as follows. SOAPnuke was used to process the reads, removing any read that contained adapters or uncalled bases, had a mean Phred below 15, or lacked an exact match to the constant primer or identifier. COPE v1.2.5 was used to merge the high-quality paired reads. Unique nucleotide sequences were defined as clonotypes and aligned to IMGT TRB V, D and J references using MiTCR v1.1. Analysis was restricted to V-J combinations with a frequency above 0.0001, which covered 99% to 99.2% of repertoires. For each V-J combination, a TCR clonal expansion and chaos score was defined as the ratio of F50 clonal expansion to chaos observed in the TCRdist matrix. Welch's t-statistics and random forest were used to reduce features to approximately 13 V-J combinations, which were fed into a naive Bayes classifier. The Morisita-Horn index was used to measure how similar the thyroid and blood repertoires were. Through fastp at Q25 and MiXCR, TCRdb rebuilt clones from the public reads, retaining in-frame beta chains. CDR3 protein sequences are deduplicated, and each keeps its most common genes and DNA. For this entry, the V and J calls and clone size follow TCRdb and not the study's own pipeline. This sample lists around 340,000 distinct CDR3 sequences; about 17% were detected once. The ten largest clones take up about 12% of the sample.

This clonotype was found many times. There is no known antigen for this receptor. Base qualities are not at hand, and no much larger clone is one base apart. Sequenced: peripheral blood. The sequence came from an adult man with Graves' ophthalmopathy.

The CDR3 in this case is CSVEVGAQETQYF. The nucleotide sequence reads as follows: TGCAGCGTTGAGGTTGGGGCCCAAGAGACCCAGTACTTC. In this chain, TRBV29-1 is recombined with TRBJ2-5, with a tentative D gene TRBD1 over 5 matching bases. CDR1 and CDR2 are drawn from the germline V gene: SQVTM, ANQGSEA. V and J are truncated by 3 bases and 1 base respectively, leaving an intervening sequence of 9 bases. CDR3 length: 13 amino acids, cysteine to phenylalanine. The kept DNA is CDR3 alone, 39 bases in frame from the first base. Joined to the reference TRBV29-1 and TRBJ2-5 proteins, this CDR3 gives the full variable domain: SAVISQKPSRDICQRGTSLTIQCQVDSQVTMMFWYRQQPGQSLTLIATANQGSEATYESGFVIDKFPISRPNLTFSTLTVSNMSPEDSSIYLCSVEVGAQETQYFGPGTRLLVL.